Presented here are 26 T cell receptor beta chains from one specimen sequenced in a study of T cells expressing NK-cell markers. From the 5' RACE reads, TCRdb lists one entry per CDR3 protein and no DNA. Reported are some 460,000 distinct CDR3 sequences; the ten largest clones contain approximately 1.5%. The material sequenced was blood T cells: a sorted CD56 or NKG2C T cell subset, CD4+ or CD8+ T cells, or bulk PBMC T cells (not recorded which). These receptors originate from a woman aged 45-65 years in good health.

CDR3 loop: CASSLGWAGANVLTF. The chain employs TRBV11-2 and TRBJ2-6. Germline CDR1 reads SGHAT; CDR2 reads FQNNGV. The CDR3 loop spans 15 amino acids.

This chain joins TRBV7-9 and TRBJ2-1; TCRdb indicates TRBD2, and absent DNA this call remains unverified. The CDR3 runs to 14 residues. Germline V gene data show CDR1 as SEHNR and CDR2 as FQNEAQ (reference sequence). The CDR3 protein is CASSLGTGYNEQFF.

The J gene is TRBJ2-6, the V gene TRBV12-3 or TRBV12-4; absent DNA, TCRdb's TRBD2 call cannot be checked. CDR3 size: 19 residues. The CDR3 sequence is CASRGRQDYRPSGANVLTF.

The genes are TRBV29-1 and TRBJ2-3; the D gene TCRdb calls, TRBD2, cannot be checked with no DNA. The CDR3 is 14 residues long. Germline values: CDR1 SQVTM, CDR2 ANQGSEA. The CDR3 sequence: CSVDSAGVGDTQYF.

The chain has TRBV4-1 and TRBJ1-2; TCRdb picks TRBD1, but there is no DNA to check that call. CDR1 is MGHRA, CDR2 YSYEKL, per germline. CDR3 length: 17 amino acids. The CDR3 protein is CASSQPSLVQGDQGYTF.

The chain couples TRBV29-1 to TRBJ1-1. Germline assignment: CDR1 SQVTM and CDR2 ANQGSEA. The CDR3 is made up of 16 amino acids. The CDR3 region is CSVVSRQGVAGTEAFF.

The CDR3 protein is CASSVGNAYNEQFF. The V and J genes are TRBV5-1 and TRBJ2-1. The CDR3 contains 14 residues. Germline values: CDR1 SGHRS, CDR2 YFSETQ.

The chain has TRBV28 and TRBJ2-1; TCRdb reports TRBD1, a call that lacks DNA to check it against. CDR1 is MDHEN, CDR2 SYDVKM, per germline. The CDR3 loop spans 15 amino acids. This CDR3 reads CASNKPGPTYNEQFF.

This chain links TRBV7-2 with TRBJ2-1; TCRdb lists TRBD2, though no DNA is available to test this call. In germline, CDR1 is SGHTA, CDR2 FQGNSA. The CDR3 sequence is 16 residues long. CDR3 region: CASSYSLAGGRDEQFF.

The V gene is TRBV5-8, the J gene TRBJ2-7; TCRdb picks TRBD1, but there is no DNA to check that call. Per germline, CDR1 SGHTS and CDR2 YDEGEE. The CDR3 covers 13 residues. CDR3 in amino acids: CASSSRASYEQYF.

V and J are TRBV12-3 or TRBV12-4 and TRBJ2-1; the TRBD2 assignment by TCRdb is unverifiable without DNA. CDR3 length equals 11 residues. The CDR3 loop reads CASSLEEVRVF.

J is TRBJ2-3 and V is TRBV29-1; the TCRdb call, TRBD2, lacks DNA for checking. Germline V gene sequence: CDR1 SQVTM, CDR2 ANQGSEA. The CDR3 is made up of 14 amino acids. CDR3 amino acids: CSLGRAGDTDTQYF.

V and J are TRBV3-1 and TRBJ2-7; there is no DNA to check the TCRdb D call of TRBD1. CDR1 is LGHDT and CDR2 is YNNKEL in the germline V gene (reference sequence). The CDR3 totals 15 residues. The CDR3 reads CASSRLGDSLYEQYF.

CDR3 protein: CASRLTSSPSGGTDTQYF. The chain joins TRBV3-1 to TRBJ2-3; TCRdb selects TRBD2, and the lack of DNA leaves this call unchecked. Germline CDR1 LGHDT, CDR2 YNNKEL (reference sequence). The CDR3 loop spans 18 amino acids.

The chain uses TRBV7-7 and TRBJ2-5; TCRdb picks TRBD2, but there is no DNA to check that call. This CDR3 comprises 14 residues. From germline, CDR1 is SSHAT and CDR2 FNYEAQ (reference sequence). Here the CDR3 reads CASSLGGGQKTQYF.

This chain links TRBV20-1 with TRBJ2-6. Germline CDR1 DFQATT, CDR2 SNEGSKA (reference sequence). The CDR3 runs to 15 residues. CDR3: CSASETASGANVLTF.

The chain has TRBV6-5 and TRBJ2-1; checking the TCRdb D call of TRBD1 is not possible without DNA. This CDR3 has 16 amino acids. Germline V gene lookup returns CDR1 MNHEY and CDR2 SVGAGI. The CDR3 region is CASQAAGISGHNEQFF.

The chain couples TRBV5-5 to TRBJ2-5; TCRdb's assignment of TRBD1 cannot be checked, as there is no DNA. The germline CDR1 and CDR2 sequences are SGHKS and YYEKEE (reference sequence). The CDR3 covers 16 residues. The CDR3 reads CASSLGQGAQLETQYF.

The rearrangement links TRBV11-2 to TRBJ2-1. Germline CDR1 and CDR2: SGHAT and FQNNGV. This CDR3 is 15 amino acids long. CDR3 loop: CASSLDFLQTNEQFF.

The chain couples TRBV27 to TRBJ2-5; TCRdb proposes TRBD1, but this gene call is untestable without DNA. Germline CDR1 and CDR2: MNHEY and SMNVEV (reference sequence). CDR3 length: 16 amino acids. The chain's CDR3 is CASRETGTGGAETQYF.

CDR3 in amino acids: CASRPRTRPTAGELFF. The rearrangement uses TRBV7-9 and TRBJ2-2; the D call of TRBD2 rests on TCRdb alone, since no DNA is present to check it. CDR1 SEHNR and CDR2 FQNEAQ come from the germline V gene (reference sequence). CDR3 length: 16 amino acids. Full variable domain (remainder filled in from reference TRBV7-9 and TRBJ2-2): DTGVSQNPRHKITKRGQNVTFRCDPISEHNRLYWYRQTLGQGPEFLTYFQNEAQLEKSRLLSDRFSAERPKGSFSTLEIQRTEQGDSAMYLCASRPRTRPTAGELFFGEGSRLTVL.

This chain connects TRBV10-1 to TRBJ2-7; the D gene TCRdb calls, TRBD2, cannot be checked with no DNA. The CDR3 is 15 amino acids. Looked up from germline, CDR1 is WNHNN and CDR2 is SYGVQD (reference sequence). CDR3 residues: CASSQGTSGSYEQYF.

The gene calls are TRBV7-8 and TRBJ2-1; TCRdb picks TRBD2, but there is no DNA to check that call. The CDR3 sequence is 16 residues long. Looked up from germline, CDR1 is SGHVS and CDR2 is FQNEAQ. The CDR3 loop is CASSGEIGREGRKQFF.

The rearrangement links TRBV6-5 to TRBJ2-7; the TRBD2 assignment by TCRdb is unverifiable without DNA. The CDR3 has 14 amino acids. Germline V gene lookup returns CDR1 MNHEY and CDR2 SVGAGI. CDR3 protein: CASSAREGPYEQYF.

The rearrangement uses TRBV12-3 or TRBV12-4 and TRBJ2-3. The CDR3 covers 15 residues. CDR3: CASSLRAGDADTQYF.

The chain is built from TRBV2 and TRBJ2-1; TCRdb proposes TRBD1, but this gene call is untestable without DNA. Per the germline V gene, CDR1 is SNHLY and CDR2 is FYNNEI. The CDR3 is made up of 15 amino acids. This CDR3 reads CASSWDRVSYNEQFF.